This passage covers 6 T cell receptor beta chains from one sample sequenced in a study of cytomegalovirus exposure and HLA in healthy donors. The PCR was carried out with 60 Vbeta primers and 13 Jbeta primers. Clones were sequenced by immunoSEQ multiplex PCR, and TCRdb holds only the in-frame ones, with some missing. This table holds approximately 150,000 clones, 60% to 85% found once. Source material: PBMCs. Every receptor here comes from a woman aged 40-49 years in good health and CMV-seropositive.

J is TRBJ2-6 and V is TRBV10-3; D gene unclear. V was shortened by 9 bases and J by 0 bases, with 6 bases between the two germline ends. The germline V gene has CDR1 ENHRY and CDR2 SYGVKD. The CDR3 totals 13 residues. The CDR3 is CAIQVSGANVLTF. The DNA of the CDR3 is TGTGCCATTCAGGTCTCTGGGGCCAACGTCCTGACTTTC.

The V call is TRBV29-1, the J call TRBJ2-7; D may be TRBD2 (6 bases). Germline CDR1 and CDR2: SQVTM and ANQGSEA. Trimming pared 6 bases from V and 2 bases from J, leaving 14 bases between. The CDR3 is 13 residues long. CDR3 amino acids: CSVLDGGAYEQYF. As DNA, the CDR3 is TGCAGCGTCCTAGACGGAGGGGCCTACGAGCAGTACTTC.

The rearrangement links TRBV18 to TRBJ1-2, with D possibly matching TRBD1 (5 bases). Germline CDR1 and CDR2: KGHSH and LQKENI. Trimming removed 2 bases from V and 0 bases from J, with 10 bases in between. The CDR3 is 15 residues long. The CDR3 protein is CASSPDPGANYGYTF. For the CDR3, the DNA is TGTGCCAGCTCACCAGACCCGGGGGCTAACTATGGCTACACCTTC.

This clone turned up a few times. The chain uses TRBV2 and TRBJ1-1, with a possible D match to TRBD1 (6 bases). Trimming took off 9 bases at V and 5 bases at J, with 19 bases between the two ends. Per germline, CDR1 SNHLY and CDR2 FYNNEI. CDR3 length: 14 amino acids. The CDR3 DNA sequence: TGTGCCAGAGGGGGGGCTATTTATGGGACTGAAGCTTTCTTT. Translated, it gives CARGGAIYGTEAFF.

The chain uses TRBV27 and TRBJ1-5; D not certain. CDR3 length: 14 amino acids. Germline CDR1 and CDR2: MNHEY and SMNVEV (reference sequence). V was trimmed by 0 bases and J by 7 bases, leaving 10 bases between them. CDR3 amino acids: CASSLSGGIQPQHF. In nucleotides, the CDR3 is TGTGCCAGCAGTTTATCAGGAGGGATCCAGCCCCAGCATTTT.

The chain couples TRBV13 to TRBJ1-1, with D possibly matching TRBD1 (6 bases). The germline V gene has CDR1 PRHDT and CDR2 FYEKMQ (reference sequence). The CDR3 sequence is 16 residues long. V lost 2 bases and J lost 1, with 14 bases in between. The CDR3 protein is CASSLSGWGQNTEAFF. The CDR3 bases are TGTGCCAGCAGCTTATCAGGGTGGGGGCAGAACACTGAAGCTTTCTTT. The whole variable domain, remainder taken from reference TRBV13 and TRBJ1-1, is AAGVIQSPRHLIKEKRETATLKCYPIPRHDTVYWYQQGPGQDPQFLISFYEKMQSDKGSIPDRFSAQQFSDYHSELNMSSLELGDSALYFCASSLSGWGQNTEAFFGQGTRLTVV.